The present T cell receptor beta chain was sequenced within a study of monozygotic twins with inflammatory bowel disease. Template switching incorporated UMIs with a 6-nucleotide sample barcode. With the 5' RACE reads reprocessed, TCRdb shows one record per CDR3 protein and no DNA. The sample includes more than 300,000 distinct CDR3 sequences. In germline, CDR1 is DFQATT, CDR2 SNEGSKA (reference sequence). CDR3 length equals 16 residues. The clonotype originates from a human donor with ulcerative colitis or Crohn's disease, or a healthy co-twin of an affected twin (not recorded which). The gene calls are TRBV20-1 and TRBJ2-6; there is no DNA to check the TCRdb D call of TRBD1. Sequenced material: blood. CDR3 sequence: CSASPGDSSGANVLTF.